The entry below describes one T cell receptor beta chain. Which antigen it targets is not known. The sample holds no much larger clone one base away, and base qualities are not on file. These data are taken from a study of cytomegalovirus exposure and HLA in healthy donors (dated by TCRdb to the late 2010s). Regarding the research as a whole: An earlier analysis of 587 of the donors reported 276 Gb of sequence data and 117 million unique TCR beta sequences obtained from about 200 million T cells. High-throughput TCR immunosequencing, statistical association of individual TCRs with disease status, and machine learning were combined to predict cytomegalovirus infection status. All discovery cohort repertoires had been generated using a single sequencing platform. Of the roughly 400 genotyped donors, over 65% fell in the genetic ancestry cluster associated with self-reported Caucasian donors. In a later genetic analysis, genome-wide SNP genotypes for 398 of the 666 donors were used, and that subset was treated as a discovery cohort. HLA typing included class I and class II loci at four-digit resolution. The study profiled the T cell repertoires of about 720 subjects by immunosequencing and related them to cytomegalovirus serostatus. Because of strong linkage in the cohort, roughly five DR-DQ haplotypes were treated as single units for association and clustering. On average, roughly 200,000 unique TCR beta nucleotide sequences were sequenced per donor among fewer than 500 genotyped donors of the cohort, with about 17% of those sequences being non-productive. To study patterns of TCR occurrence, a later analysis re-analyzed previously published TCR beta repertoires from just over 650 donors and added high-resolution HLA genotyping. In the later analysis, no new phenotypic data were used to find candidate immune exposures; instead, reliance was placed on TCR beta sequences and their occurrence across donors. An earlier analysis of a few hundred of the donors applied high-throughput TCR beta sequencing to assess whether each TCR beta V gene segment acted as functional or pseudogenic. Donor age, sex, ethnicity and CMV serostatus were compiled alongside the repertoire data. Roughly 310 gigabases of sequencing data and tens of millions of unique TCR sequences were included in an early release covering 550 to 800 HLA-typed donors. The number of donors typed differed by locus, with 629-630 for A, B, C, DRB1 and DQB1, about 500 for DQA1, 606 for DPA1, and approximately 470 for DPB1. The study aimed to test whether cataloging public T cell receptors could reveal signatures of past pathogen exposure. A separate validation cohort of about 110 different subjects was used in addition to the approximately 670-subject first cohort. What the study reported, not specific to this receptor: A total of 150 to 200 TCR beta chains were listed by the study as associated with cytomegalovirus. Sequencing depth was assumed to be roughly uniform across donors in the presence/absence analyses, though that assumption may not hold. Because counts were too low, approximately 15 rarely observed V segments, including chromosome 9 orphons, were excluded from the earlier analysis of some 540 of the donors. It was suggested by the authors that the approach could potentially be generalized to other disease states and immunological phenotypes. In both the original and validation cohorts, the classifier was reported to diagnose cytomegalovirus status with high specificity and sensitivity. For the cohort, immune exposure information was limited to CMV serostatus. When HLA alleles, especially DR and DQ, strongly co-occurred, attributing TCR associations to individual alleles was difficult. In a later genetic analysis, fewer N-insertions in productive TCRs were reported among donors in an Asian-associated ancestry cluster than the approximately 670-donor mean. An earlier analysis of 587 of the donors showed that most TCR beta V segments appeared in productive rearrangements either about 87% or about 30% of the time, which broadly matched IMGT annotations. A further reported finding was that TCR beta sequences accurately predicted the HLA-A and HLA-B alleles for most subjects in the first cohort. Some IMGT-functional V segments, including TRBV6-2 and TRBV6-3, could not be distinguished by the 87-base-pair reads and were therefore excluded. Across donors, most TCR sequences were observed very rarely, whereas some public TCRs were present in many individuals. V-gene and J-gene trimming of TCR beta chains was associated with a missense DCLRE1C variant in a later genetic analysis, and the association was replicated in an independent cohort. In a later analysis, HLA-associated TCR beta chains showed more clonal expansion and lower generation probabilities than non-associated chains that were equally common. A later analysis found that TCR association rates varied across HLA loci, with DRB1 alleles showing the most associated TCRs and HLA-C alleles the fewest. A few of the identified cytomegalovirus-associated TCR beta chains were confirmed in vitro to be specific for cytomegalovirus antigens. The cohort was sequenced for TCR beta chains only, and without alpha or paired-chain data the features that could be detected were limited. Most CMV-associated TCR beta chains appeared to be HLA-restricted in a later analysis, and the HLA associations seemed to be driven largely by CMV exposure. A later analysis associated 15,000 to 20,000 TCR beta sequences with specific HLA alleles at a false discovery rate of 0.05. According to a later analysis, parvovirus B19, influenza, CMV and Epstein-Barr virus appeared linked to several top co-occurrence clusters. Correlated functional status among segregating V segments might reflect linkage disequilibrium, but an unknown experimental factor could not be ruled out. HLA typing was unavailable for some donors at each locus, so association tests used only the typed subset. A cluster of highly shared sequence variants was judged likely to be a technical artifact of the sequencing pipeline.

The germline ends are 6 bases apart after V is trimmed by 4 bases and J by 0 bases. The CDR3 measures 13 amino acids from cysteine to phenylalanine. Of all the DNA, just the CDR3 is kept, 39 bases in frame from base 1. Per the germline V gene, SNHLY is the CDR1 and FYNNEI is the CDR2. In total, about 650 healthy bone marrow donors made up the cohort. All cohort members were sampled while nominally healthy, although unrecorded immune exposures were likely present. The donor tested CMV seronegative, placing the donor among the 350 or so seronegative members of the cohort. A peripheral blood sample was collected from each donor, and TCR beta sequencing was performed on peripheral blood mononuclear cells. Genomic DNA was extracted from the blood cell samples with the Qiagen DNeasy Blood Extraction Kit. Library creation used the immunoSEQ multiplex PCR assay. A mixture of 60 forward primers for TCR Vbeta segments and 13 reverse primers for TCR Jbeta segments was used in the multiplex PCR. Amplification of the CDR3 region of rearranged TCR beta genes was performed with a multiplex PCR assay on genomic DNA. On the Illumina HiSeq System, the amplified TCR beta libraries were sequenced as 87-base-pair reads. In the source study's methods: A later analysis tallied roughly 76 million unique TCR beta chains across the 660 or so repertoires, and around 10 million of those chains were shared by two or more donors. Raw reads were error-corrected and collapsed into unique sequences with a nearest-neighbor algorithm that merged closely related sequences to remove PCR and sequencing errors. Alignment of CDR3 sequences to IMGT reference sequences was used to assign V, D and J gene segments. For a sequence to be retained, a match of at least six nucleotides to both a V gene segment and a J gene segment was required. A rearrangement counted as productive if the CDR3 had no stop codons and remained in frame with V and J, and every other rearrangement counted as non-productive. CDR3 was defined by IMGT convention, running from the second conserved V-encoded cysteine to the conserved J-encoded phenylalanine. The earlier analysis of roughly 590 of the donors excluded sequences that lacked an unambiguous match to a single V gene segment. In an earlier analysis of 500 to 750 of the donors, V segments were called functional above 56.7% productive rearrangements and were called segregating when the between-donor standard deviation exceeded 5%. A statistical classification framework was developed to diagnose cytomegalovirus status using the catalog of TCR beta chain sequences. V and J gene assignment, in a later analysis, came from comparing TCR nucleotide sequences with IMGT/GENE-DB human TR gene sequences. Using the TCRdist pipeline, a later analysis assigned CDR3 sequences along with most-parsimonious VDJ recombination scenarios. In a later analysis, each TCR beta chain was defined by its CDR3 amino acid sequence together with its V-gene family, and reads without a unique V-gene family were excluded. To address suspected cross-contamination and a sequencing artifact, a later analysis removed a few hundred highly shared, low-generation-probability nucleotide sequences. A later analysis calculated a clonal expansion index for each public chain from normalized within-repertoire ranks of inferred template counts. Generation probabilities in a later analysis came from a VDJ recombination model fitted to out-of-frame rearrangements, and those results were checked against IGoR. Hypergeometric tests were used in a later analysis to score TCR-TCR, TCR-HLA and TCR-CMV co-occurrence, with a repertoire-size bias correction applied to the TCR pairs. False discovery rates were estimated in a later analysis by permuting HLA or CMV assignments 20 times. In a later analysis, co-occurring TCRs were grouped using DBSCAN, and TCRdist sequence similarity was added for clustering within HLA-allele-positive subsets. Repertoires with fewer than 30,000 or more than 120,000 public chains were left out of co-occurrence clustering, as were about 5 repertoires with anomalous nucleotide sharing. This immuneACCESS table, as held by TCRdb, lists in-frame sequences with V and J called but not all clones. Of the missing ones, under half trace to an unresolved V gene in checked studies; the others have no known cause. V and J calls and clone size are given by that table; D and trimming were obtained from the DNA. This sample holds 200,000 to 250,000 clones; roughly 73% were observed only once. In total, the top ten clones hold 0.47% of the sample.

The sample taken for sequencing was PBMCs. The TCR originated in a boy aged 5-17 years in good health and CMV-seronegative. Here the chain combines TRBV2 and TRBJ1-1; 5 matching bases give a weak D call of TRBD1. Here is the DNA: TGTGCCAGCAGTGCAGGGATGAACACTGAAGCTTTCTTT. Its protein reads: CASSAGMNTEAFF.